The 14 T cell receptor beta chains given below trace back to one sample, sequenced in a study of Ad26.COV2.S vaccination and SARS-CoV-2 variants. Regarding treatment: over 15 received Ad26.COV2.S at low or high dose, single or two shots; about 5 received placebo; per-sample allocation not given. Following the first vaccine or placebo injection, samples were taken on day 63. Assay used: immunoSEQ multiplex PCR; TCRdb lists only in-frame clones, some missing. The data contain some 520,000 clones, around nine tenths of them singletons. The material sequenced was peripheral blood, taken in a trial of Ad26.COV2.S vaccine versus placebo. The receptor source for this set is a person between 18 and 60 years old who received the Ad26.COV2.S COVID-19 vaccine or a placebo.

This rearrangement joins TRBV19 to TRBJ2-3, with TRBD2 matching over 10 bases. The CDR3 has 16 residues. V lost 9 bases to trimming and J lost 7 bases; unmatched junction nucleotides: 16. Germline CDR1 reads LNHDA; CDR2 reads SQIVND (reference sequence). CDR3: CASKATGSGRDYTQYF. CDR3 DNA: TGTGCCAGCAAAGCGACCGGCAGCGGGAGGGACTATACGCAGTATTTT.

V gene TRBV6-1 combines with J gene TRBJ2-7, with D perhaps TRBD2 (6 bases). V was pared by 2 bases and J by 4 bases, with 12 bases between. This CDR3 is 14 amino acids long. Germline lookup yields CDR1 MNHNS and CDR2 SASEGT. CDR3 sequence: CASSERAGWYEQYF. Written as DNA, the CDR3 is TGTGCCAGCAGTGAAAGGGCGGGATGGTACGAGCAGTACTTC.

Notes on this clone: The DNA is left out, because the CDR3 cannot be placed on it with certainty; the CDR3 is given as TCRdb lists it. The gene calls are TRBV27 and TRBJ2-3; the table's D call TRBD1 went unverified against the DNA. The germline CDR1 and CDR2 sequences are MNHEY and SMNVEV (reference sequence). Both ends counted, the CDR3 spans 18 residues. The CDR3 here is CASSFRQGLGTGFYTQYF.

The chain has TRBV28 and TRBJ1-2; D ambiguous. This CDR3 is 13 amino acids long. The germline CDR1 and CDR2 sequences are MDHEN and SYDVKM. The V gene lost 6 bases and the J gene lost 2 bases, with 10 bases spanning the gap. The CDR3 sequence: CASRPTDNYGYTF. CDR3 bases: TGTGCCAGCAGACCGACGGACAACTATGGCTACACCTTC.

The V and J genes are TRBV30 and TRBJ2-5; D is unresolved. The CDR3 is made up of 13 amino acids. CDR1 is GTSNPN, CDR2 SVGIG, per germline (reference sequence). V was shortened by 0 bases and J by 0 bases, with 5 bases between the two germline ends. The CDR3 DNA is TGTGCCTGGAGTGTTGGTAACCAAGAGACCCAGTACTTC. This gives the protein CAWSVGNQETQYF.

V and J are TRBV29-1 and TRBJ2-6; TRBD1 matches 7 bases. The CDR3 is 13 amino acids. Germline assignment: CDR1 SQVTM and CDR2 ANQGSEA. V trimming: 5 bases; J trimming: 2 bases; junction bases outside the gene matches: 0. CDR3 protein: CSVQGAGANVLTF. In DNA, the CDR3 is TGCAGCGTTCAGGGGGCTGGGGCCAACGTCCTGACTTTC.

This sequence joins TRBV5-6 and TRBJ1-3, with D unclear. Trimming removed 0 bases at V and 4 bases at J, with 14 bases between. Germline CDR1 reads SGHDT; CDR2 reads YYEEEE. The CDR3 has 16 amino acids. As DNA, the CDR3 is TGTGCCAGCAGCTTGGGGGCAGCCTCGGCCGGAAACACCATATATTTT. Translation: CASSLGAASAGNTIYF.

The chain links TRBV28 to TRBJ1-1, with D perhaps matching TRBD1 (5 bases). This CDR3 region has 18 residues. Germline V CDR1 and CDR2: MDHEN, SYDVKM. Trimming removed 7 bases at V and 10 bases at J, with 34 bases between. CDR3 nucleotides: TGTGCCAGCACCCTCGGACGGATACCCCAGAGGCGAACACAGGCAGCTTTCTTT. As protein: CASTLGRIPQRRTQAAFF.

CDR3 DNA sequence: TGTGCCAGTAGTATGACAGGGATCTATGGCTACACCTTC. This sequence encodes CASSMTGIYGYTF. The chain carries TRBV19 and TRBJ1-2, with 7 nucleotides matching TRBD1. The CDR3 spans 13 residues. Trimming at V came to 3 bases and at J to 4 bases, leaving 2 bases not matched to a gene. Per the germline V gene, CDR1 is LNHDA and CDR2 is SQIVND (reference sequence).

The V call is TRBV7-2, the J call TRBJ1-1, with a weak D call TRBD1 (6 bases). The CDR3 totals 15 residues. Per the germline V gene, CDR1 is SGHTA and CDR2 is FQGNSA. The V end lost 1 base, the J end lost 0 bases, and 9 bases lay between the germline ends. The chain's CDR3 is CASSLDGGMNTEAFF. The CDR3 region has the DNA TGTGCCAGCAGCTTAGACGGGGGCATGAACACTGAAGCTTTCTTT.

CDR3 DNA sequence: TGTGCCAGCTCAGCAGTCTCGGGACAGATGAGCGGCTACACCTTC. Residues: CASSAVSGQMSGYTF. This rearrangement joins TRBV18 to TRBJ1-2, with TRBD1 matching 7 bases. Germline lookup yields CDR1 KGHSH and CDR2 LQKENI. V dropped 5 bases and J dropped 8; count of bases not matched to a gene: 14. This CDR3 spans 15 amino acids.

The chain uses TRBV5-4 and TRBJ2-1; TRBD2 matches 10 bases. The CDR3 is made up of 15 amino acids. V dropped 3 bases and J dropped 8; count of bases not matched to a gene: 8. CDR1 is SGHNT, CDR2 YYREEE, per germline (reference sequence). The CDR3 nucleotides read TGTGCCAGCAGCTCGGGACTAGCGAGAGGGGATGAGCAGTTCTTC. Protein sequence: CASSSGLARGDEQFF.

The chain combines TRBV24-1 with TRBJ2-2; no clear D. V was clipped by 6 bases and J by 6 bases, with 10 bases between them. The CDR3 totals 13 residues. Germline-derived CDR1 and CDR2 are KGHDR and SFDVKD. The CDR3 sequence is CATSWGRAGELFF. CDR3 DNA sequence: TGTGCCACCAGTTGGGGTAGGGCCGGGGAGCTGTTTTTT.

The CDR3, as DNA: TGTGCCAGCAGTCTACTTATCGAGCAGTTCTTC. Its translation: CASSLLIEQFF. This chain links TRBV12-3 or TRBV12-4 with TRBJ2-1; no firm D call. This CDR3 is 11 amino acids long. V lost 5 bases, J lost 10 bases, and 9 bases lay in between.